This passage covers 29 T cell receptor beta chains from one sample sequenced in a study of shared clonotypes between healthy human individuals. Only in-frame clones appear in the TCRdb table, and some are missing; sequencing was by immunoSEQ multiplex PCR. In the table there are about 670,000 clones, about three quarters of which are singletons. The sample consisted of memory CD4+ T cells sorted from blood. The subset is: CD45RA-negative fraction. Receptor source: a woman aged 25 to 39 in good health.

The chain couples TRBV4-2 to TRBJ2-1, with D possibly being TRBD2 (6 bases). The CDR3 runs to 17 residues. Trimming took 0 bases from V and 5 from J, leaving 17 bases between them. The V gene's germline CDR1 is LGHNA and CDR2 YNFKEQ. This CDR3 reads CASSQEVWGRTHNEQFF. CDR3 nucleotides: TGTGCCAGCAGCCAAGAGGTATGGGGGAGGACCCACAATGAGCAGTTCTTC.

V gene TRBV6-5 combines with J gene TRBJ1-1; possible D gene TRBD1, 6 bases. CDR3 length equals 13 residues. Germline-derived CDR1 and CDR2 are MNHEY and SVGAGI. V was cut by 5 bases and J by 7 bases, with 14 bases left in between. CDR3 DNA: TGTGCCAGCAGTAAACAGGGAACGGTTGAAGCTTTCTTT. Protein sequence: CASSKQGTVEAFF.

This clone was seen ten or more times. This chain joins TRBV2 and TRBJ2-5; D possibly uses TRBD1 or TRBD2 (5 bases each). The V and J ends lost 2 bases and 5 bases respectively, with 12 bases between them. The CDR3 is 14 amino acids. In germline, CDR1 is SNHLY, CDR2 FYNNEI. The CDR3 reads CASSEQTWGETQYF. The CDR3 bases are TGTGCCAGCAGTGAACAGACCTGGGGGGAGACCCAGTACTTC. Drawing the rest from reference TRBV2 and TRBJ2-5, the complete variable domain is EPEVTQTPSHQVTQMGQEVILRCVPISNHLYFYWYRQILGQKVEFLVSFYNNEISEKSEIFDDQFSVERPDGSNFTLKIRSTKLEDSAMYFCASSEQTWGETQYFGPGTRLLVL.

This rearrangement joins TRBV7-8 to TRBJ2-1; TRBD2 matches 11 bases. The CDR3 spans 18 residues. CDR1 SGHVS and CDR2 FQNEAQ come from the germline V gene. V was clipped by 0 bases and J by 6 bases; unmatched bases: 10. The CDR3: CASSLAKRRLAGPNEQFF. The CDR3, as DNA: TGTGCCAGCAGCTTAGCGAAGAGGAGACTAGCGGGACCCAATGAGCAGTTCTTC.

The gene calls are TRBV5-4 and TRBJ2-4; the D is unclear. This CDR3 has 19 residues. The V and J ends lost 4 bases and 0 bases respectively, with 23 bases between them. Germline V CDR1 and CDR2: SGHNT, YYREEE (reference sequence). The DNA for the CDR3 is TGTGCCAGCAGCCCCCCGGGTGTCACGGAAAGACTAGCCAAAAACATTCAGTACTTC. This codes for CASSPPGVTERLAKNIQYF.

J is TRBJ2-2 and V is TRBV7-3; no definite D call. The germline V and J ends were trimmed by 2 bases and 1 base, with 5 bases remaining between them. Germline V gene lookup returns CDR1 SGHTA and CDR2 FQGTGA. The CDR3 runs 14 residues. This chain's CDR3 is CASSLWGNTGELFF. CDR3 DNA sequence: TGTGCCAGCAGCTTATGGGGGAACACCGGGGAGCTGTTTTTT. Full variable domain (remainder filled in from reference TRBV7-3 and TRBJ2-2): GAGVSQTPSNKVTEKGKYVELRCDPISGHTALYWYRQSLGQGPEFLIYFQGTGAADDSGLPNDRFFAVRPEGSVSTLKIQRTERGDSAVYLCASSLWGNTGELFFGEGSRLTVL.

The rearrangement links TRBV19 to TRBJ1-3; D is perhaps TRBD1 (5 bases). Trimming cost V 5 bases and J 0 bases, with 17 bases left between them. CDR1 is LNHDA and CDR2 is SQIVND in the germline V gene (reference sequence). The CDR3 sequence is 17 residues long. CDR3 sequence reads: CASSVRQGSSSGNTIYF. CDR3 sequence (DNA): TGTGCCAGTAGTGTCCGTCAGGGCTCGAGCTCTGGAAACACCATATATTTT.

On this clone: Distinct nucleotide sequences in the sample also encode this CDR3. CDR3 sequence reads: CAIQTGSSYEQYF. In DNA, the CDR3 is TGTGCCATCCAGACGGGGAGCTCCTACGAGCAGTACTTC. V usage is TRBV10-3 and J usage is TRBJ2-7; a weak D match, TRBD2 (5 bases). The CDR3 sequence is 13 residues long. In germline, CDR1 is ENHRY, CDR2 SYGVKD. V was trimmed by 8 bases and J by 0 bases, leaving 11 bases between them.

This clone was found a few times. The rearrangement uses TRBV9 and TRBJ2-7, with D perhaps matching TRBD2 (7 bases). Deletions cut 3 bases from V and 7 bases from J, with 17 bases between. Germline V gives CDR1 SGDLS, CDR2 YYNGEE. This CDR3 comprises 14 residues. CDR3 DNA: TGTGCCAGCAGCGAGGGGGGACTACCCCGGGAGCAGTACTTC. The encoded protein is CASSEGGLPREQYF.

The J gene is TRBJ1-2, the V gene TRBV12-5; D unclear. Deletions cut 2 bases from V and 2 bases from J, with 18 bases between. The CDR3 is made up of 17 amino acids. Per the germline V gene, CDR1 is LGHNT and CDR2 is FRNRAP. In DNA form, the CDR3 reads TGTGCTAGTGGTTTGACGGGGATGGGAACCCCAAACTATGGCTACACCTTC. Translated, it gives CASGLTGMGTPNYGYTF.

For the CDR3, the DNA is TGTGCCAGCAGCTTAGGTGCGGATTACGAGCAGTACTTC. Translated, it gives CASSLGADYEQYF. The genes are TRBV11-3 and TRBJ2-7; no clear D. There are 13 residues in the CDR3. V dropped 1 base and J dropped 4 bases, with 8 bases sitting between them. CDR1 is SGHNT and CDR2 is YENEEA in the germline V gene.

The chain links TRBV11-2 to TRBJ2-2; D gene ambiguous. The V gene lost 5 bases and the J gene lost 4 bases, with 2 bases spanning the gap. CDR1 is SGHAT and CDR2 is FQNNGV in the germline V gene. The CDR3 runs to 11 residues. The CDR3 loop is CASSPTGELFF. The CDR3 DNA is TGTGCCAGCAGCCCCACCGGGGAGCTGTTTTTT.

The V and J genes are TRBV6-6 and TRBJ2-1, with D unresolved. CDR3 length: 14 residues. Germline lookup yields CDR1 MNHNY and CDR2 SVGAGI (reference sequence). Trimming cost V 2 bases and J 5 bases, with 10 bases left between them. CDR3 sequence (DNA): TGTGCCAGCAGTTACGATTTTTTCAACAATGAGCAGTTCTTC. Its protein product is CASSYDFFNNEQFF.

This clone turned up a few times. CDR3 sequence (DNA): TGTGCCTGGAGCACAGGCTCTGGGGCCAACGTCCTGACTTTC. This translates into CAWSTGSGANVLTF. The rearrangement joins TRBV30 to TRBJ2-6; D might be TRBD1 (5 bases). Trimming cost V 3 bases and J 0 bases, with 6 bases left between them. CDR1 and CDR2 from the germline V gene are GTSNPN and SVGIG (reference sequence). The CDR3 spans 14 residues.

This clone was counted at least ten times. This chain uses TRBV11-3 with TRBJ2-3; D may be TRBD2 (6 bases). Looked up from germline, CDR1 is SGHNT and CDR2 is YENEEA. There are 15 residues in the CDR3. Trimming removed 2 bases at V and 1 base at J, with 10 bases between. CDR3 nucleotides: TGTGCCAGCAGCTTATTGGGACTCCGCACAGATACGCAGTATTTT. Protein product: CASSLLGLRTDTQYF.

The CDR3: CASIVRGSMDEQFF. The DNA for the CDR3 is TGTGCCAGCATAGTGAGGGGCTCCATGGATGAGCAGTTCTTC. V gene TRBV6-1 combines with J gene TRBJ2-1; possibly TRBD1 or TRBD2 for D (5 bases each). The CDR3 consists of 14 residues. The germline CDR1 and CDR2 sequences are MNHNS and SASEGT. V shed 7 bases and J shed 8 bases, with 18 bases lying between them.

The V call is TRBV19, the J call TRBJ2-7; perhaps TRBD1 as D (5 bases). CDR3 size: 14 residues. CDR1 is LNHDA and CDR2 is SQIVND in the germline V gene (reference sequence). V was cut by 5 bases and J by 1 base, with 12 bases left in between. The CDR3 nucleotides are TGTGCCAGTAGTCCTTCGACAGAATCCTACGAGCAGTACTTC. Translated: CASSPSTESYEQYF.

This clone was seen a single time. This sequence joins TRBV19 and TRBJ2-6, with 9 bases lining up with TRBD1. This CDR3 contains 16 residues. J was trimmed by 4 bases and V by 4 bases; bases with no gene match: 5. Germline CDR1 reads LNHDA; CDR2 reads SQIVND (reference sequence). Here the CDR3 DNA reads TGTGCCAGTAGTAGCGGGACAGGGACGGGGGCCAACGTCCTGACTTTC. This translates into CASSSGTGTGANVLTF. The variable domain in full, with the rest retrieved from reference TRBV19 and TRBJ2-6, is DGGITQSPKYLFRKEGQNVTLSCEQNLNHDAMYWYRQDPGQGLRLIYYSQIVNDFQKGDIAEGYSVSREKKESFPLTVTSAQKNPTAFYLCASSSGTGTGANVLTFGAGSRLTVL.

To note about this clone: This may be a read error: a much more frequent sequence differs by one nucleotide. This chain joins TRBV11-2 and TRBJ2-7, with D unclear. CDR3 length equals 12 residues. Germline CDR1 SGHAT, CDR2 FQNNGV. Trimming stripped 0 bases from V and 4 bases from J, with 4 bases between. This CDR3 reads CASSLDQYEQYF. In DNA form, the CDR3 reads TGTGCCAGCAGCTTAGATCAATACGAGCAGTACTTC.

The CDR3 sequence: CASSDRLNTEAFF. CDR3 DNA: TGTGCCAGCTCCGACAGACTGAACACTGAAGCTTTCTTT. This rearrangement joins TRBV18 to TRBJ1-1, with D perhaps matching TRBD1 (5 bases). V lost 6 bases and J 0 bases, leaving 8 bases between the germline ends. This CDR3 is built from 13 residues. Per the germline V gene, CDR1 is KGHSH and CDR2 is LQKENI.

The gene calls are TRBV7-8 and TRBJ2-3, with D unclear. V dropped 4 bases and J dropped 2 bases, with 19 bases sitting between them. This CDR3 has 17 amino acids. CDR1 is SGHVS and CDR2 is FQNEAQ in the germline V gene. The CDR3 nucleotides are TGTGCCAGCAGCTCCCAGACCTCGGTAGTAGTCACAGATACGCAGTATTTT. The encoded protein is CASSSQTSVVVTDTQYF. Using reference TRBV7-8 and TRBJ2-3 for the parts outside the CDR3, the full variable domain is GAGVSQSPRYKVAKRGQDVALRCDPISGHVSLFWYQQALGQGPEFLTYFQNEAQLDKSGLPSDRFFAERPEGSVSTLKIQRTQQEDSAVYLCASSSQTSVVVTDTQYFGPGTRLTVL.

J is TRBJ2-6 and V is TRBV27, with 11 positions matching TRBD1. Germline V CDR1 and CDR2: MNHEY, SMNVEV (reference sequence). With 5 bases clipped from V and 1 base from J, the junction kept 7 bases outside the gene matches. The CDR3 contains 18 residues. The DNA of the CDR3 is TGTGCCAGCAGTCCCGGGGACAGGGGGGGGTCTGGGGCCAACGTCCTGACTTTC. Translated: CASSPGDRGGSGANVLTF.

This chain connects TRBV2 to TRBJ1-2; tentative D call: TRBD1 (5 bases). There are 16 residues in the CDR3. Deletions cut 3 bases from V and 4 bases from J, with 18 bases between. Germline V gives CDR1 SNHLY, CDR2 FYNNEI. Here the CDR3 DNA reads TGTGCCAGCAGTGACCGGTGGGTTGGGGGGTTCTATGGCTACACCTTC. Its protein product is CASSDRWVGGFYGYTF.

V is TRBV5-1 and J is TRBJ1-4, with a tentative D call TRBD1 (5 bases). Germline CDR1 and CDR2: SGHRS and YFSETQ. Trimming removed 1 base at V and 5 bases at J, with 12 bases between. The CDR3 has 15 amino acids. The CDR3 reads CASSLLGTSNEKLFF. The CDR3 DNA is TGCGCCAGCAGCTTGTTGGGGACCTCAAATGAAAAACTGTTTTTT.

The chain joins TRBV10-1 to TRBJ2-1, with D unresolved. This CDR3 is 14 amino acids long. The V and J ends lost 3 bases and 0 bases respectively, with 6 bases between them. Germline loops: CDR1 WNHNN, CDR2 SYGVQD (reference sequence). This chain's CDR3 is CASSDLSSYNEQFF. Written as DNA, the CDR3 is TGCGCCAGCAGTGACCTCAGCTCCTACAATGAGCAGTTCTTC.

V and J are TRBV10-2 and TRBJ2-1, with TRBD2 matching over 11 bases. The CDR3 is 15 residues long. V lost 3 bases and J lost 8; bases outside the gene matches: 6. CDR1 is WSHSY, CDR2 SAAADI, per germline. The CDR3 sequence is CASSDGLAGGDEQFF. CDR3 nucleotides: TGCGCCAGCAGTGATGGGCTAGCGGGGGGTGATGAGCAGTTCTTC.

This clone is a singleton in its sample. This chain joins TRBV18 and TRBJ2-6; perhaps TRBD2 as D (5 bases). This CDR3 comprises 15 residues. From germline, CDR1 is KGHSH and CDR2 LQKENI. V dropped 8 bases and J dropped 4 bases, with 15 bases sitting between them. CDR3 sequence reads: CASPSRRAGANVLTF. CDR3 coding DNA: TGTGCCAGCCCCTCAAGGCGGGCAGGGGCCAACGTCCTGACTTTC.

This chain links TRBV5-6 with TRBJ2-7, with D uncertain. Trimming stripped 5 bases from V and 1 base from J, with 16 bases between. This CDR3 is 15 amino acids long. The V gene's germline CDR1 is SGHDT and CDR2 YYEEEE. The CDR3 DNA follows: TGTGCCAGCAGTCAAGGGCCACATAAATCCTACGAGCAGTACTTC. Its protein is CASSQGPHKSYEQYF.

A few counts support this clone. The chain couples TRBV29-1 to TRBJ1-1, with D possibly being TRBD1 (5 bases). The CDR3 length is 12 residues. V was shortened by 7 bases and J by 2 bases, with 11 bases between the two germline ends. The germline V gene has CDR1 SQVTM and CDR2 ANQGSEA. The CDR3 bases are TGCAGCGGCTGGGACGACAACACTGAAGCTTTCTTT. It specifies CSGWDDNTEAFF.